This T cell receptor (beta chain) is drawn from a study of cytomegalovirus exposure and HLA in healthy donors. Each donor was nominally healthy when sampled (though unrecorded immune exposures were likely). This CDR3 has 16 residues. The V segment lost 3 bases and the J segment 4 bases; nucleotides outside the gene matches: 6. Germline V gene lookup returns CDR1 MGHRA and CDR2 YSYEKL. PCR employed 60 Vbeta and 13 Jbeta primers. TCRdb's copy holds only in-frame clones and misses some; the assay was immunoSEQ multiplex PCR. The data contain approximately 190,000 clones, about nine tenths of them singletons.

The gene calls are TRBV4-1 and TRBJ2-4; TRBD1 aligns across 10 bases. Sequenced material: PBMCs. The receptor's source is a boy aged 2 to 9 in good health and CMV-seronegative. The CDR3, as DNA: TGCGCCAGCAGCCAGTTCGCGGGACAGGGGAAAAACATTCAGTACTTC. Amino acid sequence: CASSQFAGQGKNIQYF.